The 5 T cell receptor beta chains below come from one sample, sequenced in a study of cytomegalovirus exposure and HLA in healthy donors. The PCR was carried out with 60 Vbeta primers and 13 Jbeta primers. TCRdb's table, derived via immunoSEQ multiplex PCR, lists solely in-frame clones and lacks some. The sample carries under 150,000 clones, more than 60% recorded once. Sample: PBMCs. These receptor sequences come from a woman aged 18-29 years in good health and CMV-seronegative.

This sequence joins TRBV27 and TRBJ2-7; TRBD2 agrees at 9 bases. Germline V gene data show CDR1 as MNHEY and CDR2 as SMNVEV (reference sequence). The J segment lost 2 bases and the V segment lost 5 bases, leaving 4 bases of the junction unmatched. The CDR3 contains 14 residues. DNA of the CDR3: TGTGCCAGCAGTCTGACTAGCGGTCCCTACGAGCAGTACTTC. This codes for CASSLTSGPYEQYF.

V usage is TRBV5-1 and J usage is TRBJ1-1; perhaps TRBD1 as D (5 bases). Germline CDR1 and CDR2: SGHRS and YFSETQ. The CDR3 covers 15 residues. V was clipped by 3 bases and J by 0 bases, with 12 bases between them. Here the CDR3 DNA reads TGCGCCAGCAGCTCTTTCCAGGGTATGAACACTGAAGCTTTCTTT. Protein: CASSSFQGMNTEAFF.

J is TRBJ2-1 and V is TRBV5-1, with D tentatively TRBD2 (5 bases). Germline-derived CDR1 and CDR2 are SGHRS and YFSETQ. V was trimmed by 8 bases and J by 4 bases, leaving 22 bases between them. This CDR3 has 16 residues. Here the CDR3 reads CASRPSHVGLYNEQFF. Here the CDR3 DNA reads TGCGCCAGTAGGCCTAGCCACGTCGGTCTTTACAATGAGCAGTTCTTC.

The V gene is TRBV5-4, the J gene TRBJ2-3, with 8 bases that match TRBD2. The J segment lost 2 bases and the V segment lost 4 bases, leaving 6 bases of the junction unmatched. Germline assignment: CDR1 SGHNT and CDR2 YYREEE (reference sequence). The CDR3 consists of 15 residues. The CDR3 protein is CASSRAAGVTDTQYF. DNA for the CDR3: TGTGCCAGCAGCCGAGCAGCGGGAGTCACAGATACGCAGTATTTT. The full variable domain, with the rest looked up from reference TRBV5-4 and TRBJ2-3, is ETGVTQSPTHLIKTRGQQVTLRCSSQSGHNTVSWYQQALGQGPQFIFQYYREEENGRGNFPPRFSGLQFPNYSSELNVNALELDDSALYLCASSRAAGVTDTQYFGPGTRLTVL.

CDR3 protein: CAWSPRTVSYEQYF. Written as DNA, the CDR3 is TGTGCCTGGAGTCCCCGGACAGTTTCCTACGAGCAGTACTTC. The rearrangement joins TRBV30 to TRBJ2-7, with D maybe TRBD1 (6 bases). Trimming stripped 2 bases from V and 1 base from J, with 12 bases between. This CDR3 is built from 14 residues. Germline V gene sequence: CDR1 GTSNPN, CDR2 SVGIG (reference sequence). The full variable domain, completed using reference TRBV30 and TRBJ2-7, is SQTIHQWPATLVQPVGSPLSLECTVEGTSNPNLYWYRQAAGRGLQLLFYSVGIGQISSEVPQNLSASRPQDRQFILSSKKLLLSDSGFYLCAWSPRTVSYEQYFGPGTRLTVT.